The T cell receptor (beta chain) described here comes from a study of T cells expressing NK-cell markers. Study as a whole: The eight sequenced donors comprised seven who were HCMV-seropositive and one who was seronegative.

Regarding this clonotype: The antigen remains undetermined.

The CDR3 loop spans 16 amino acids. It was by 5'RACE template switching with UMIs that TCR beta cDNA was made. From its re-call of the 5' RACE reads, TCRdb lists each CDR3 protein once, without DNA. In all, the sample yields about 120,000 distinct CDR3 sequences. General study findings and limits: Also leading the CD3+CD56-NKG2C+ fraction in several donors were these clonotypes.

Material for sequencing was blood T cells: a sorted CD56 or NKG2C T cell subset, CD4+ or CD8+ T cells, or bulk PBMC T cells (not recorded which). The TCR was taken from a woman between 18 and 75 years old in good health. The chain recombines TRBV21-1 with TRBJ2-1; TCRdb proposes TRBD2, but this gene call is untestable without DNA. TRBV21-1 is noted as a pseudogene. The CDR3 loop reads CASSIFRVGPQNEQFF.